The 6 T cell receptor beta chains presented below share a single source sample, sequenced in a study of blood T cell repertoires in COVID-19. TCRdb keeps only in-frame clones here, not all; method: immunoSEQ multiplex PCR. The table shows approximately 300,000 clones, with around 86% occurring only once. The sample taken for sequencing was PBMCs or T cells enriched from blood (not recorded which). The receptors come from a woman younger than 35 who had recovered from COVID-19.

The chain carries TRBV10-3 and TRBJ2-2; 10 nucleotides match TRBD1. In germline, CDR1 is ENHRY, CDR2 SYGVKD. The CDR3 covers 17 residues. V gave up 5 bases and J gave up 0 bases; unmatched junction bases: 6. The CDR3 sequence is CAISIGQGDPNTGELFF. CDR3 DNA: TGTGCCATCAGTATTGGACAGGGGGACCCGAACACCGGGGAGCTGTTTTTT.

This clone was counted only a few times. The chain carries TRBV4-1 and TRBJ1-4; unclear D gene. The CDR3 is 14 residues long. V gave up 1 base and J gave up 8 bases, with 11 bases separating them. The V gene's germline CDR1 is MGHRA and CDR2 YSYEKL. The CDR3 protein is CASSQVSPSEKLFF. The CDR3 bases are TGCGCCAGCAGCCAAGTTTCTCCCTCCGAAAAACTGTTTTTT.

This chain uses TRBV7-2 with TRBJ2-6; a weak D match, TRBD2 (6 bases). V lost 3 bases and J 1 base, leaving 16 bases between the germline ends. Germline CDR1 and CDR2: SGHTA and FQGNSA. The CDR3 contains 18 residues. DNA for the CDR3: TGTGCCAGCAGCTTGCGGGACGACTTCTCTTCTGGGGCCAACGTCCTGACTTTC. The encoded protein is CASSLRDDFSSGANVLTF.

The chain has TRBV28 and TRBJ2-7; 11 bases match TRBD2. After removal of 6 bases from V and 2 bases from J, the junction contained 12 bases not matched to a gene. This CDR3 is built from 17 residues. Germline-derived CDR1 and CDR2 are MDHEN and SYDVKM. Here the CDR3 reads CASSLRLAGMMTYEQYF. The CDR3 region has the DNA TGTGCCAGCAGCCTACGACTAGCGGGGATGATGACCTACGAGCAGTACTTC.

The CDR3 is CASSLATGTGRNTEAFF. For the CDR3, the DNA is TGCGCCAGCAGCTTGGCCACCGGGACAGGAAGGAACACTGAAGCTTTCTTT. The genes are TRBV5-1 and TRBJ1-1; 8 bases are a match to TRBD1. This CDR3 has 17 amino acids. Germline V gene lookup returns CDR1 SGHRS and CDR2 YFSETQ. The J segment lost 1 base and the V segment lost 0 bases, leaving 8 bases of the junction unmatched.

The table lists this clone with a count of one. The chain employs TRBV2 and TRBJ1-5, with 7 bases fitting TRBD1. The junction had 1 base not matched to a gene; V was cut back by 3 bases and J by 2 bases. From germline, CDR1 is SNHLY and CDR2 FYNNEI. This CDR3 has 14 amino acids. Written as DNA, the CDR3 is TGTGCCAGCAGTGATACAGGGGGCAATCAGCCCCAGCATTTT. Its protein product is CASSDTGGNQPQHF.